This entry is about one T cell receptor (beta chain). The CDR3 runs 16 residues. Unmatched junction bases numbered 7, after V lost 3 bases and J lost 2 bases. Germline V gene sequence: CDR1 LNHDA, CDR2 SQIVND (reference sequence). Original methodology: Estimation of nucleated cell counts was performed using reference gene primer amplification. The table came from immunoSEQ multiplex PCR; TCRdb's copy has only in-frame clones and leaves some out. V and J calls and clone size are as listed in that table; D and trimming were resolved from the DNA. The sample has 150,000 to 200,000 clones, roughly 78% seen once. The data derive from a study of blood T cell repertoires in COVID-19. Study context: Samples came from the United States, Italy and Spain, spanning acute and convalescent COVID-19.

Sequencing was done on a sample of peripheral blood. The sequence derives from a woman of 80 years or more with active or convalescent COVID-19. V gene TRBV19 combines with J gene TRBJ2-5; TRBD2 agrees at 9 bases. The CDR3 DNA reads as TGTGCCAGTAGTATTACGACTAGCGGTAGTCAAGAGACCCAGTACTTC. The encoded protein is CASSITTSGSQETQYF.